A selection of T cell receptor beta chains follows, all from one sample in a study of Graves' ophthalmopathy and Graves' hyperthyroidism. TCRdb re-called the multiplex PCR reads with MiXCR, one entry per CDR3 protein. The table lists 600,000 to 700,000 distinct CDR3 sequences, under 50% of them singletons. The sample comprised peripheral blood. The source is an adult man with Graves' ophthalmopathy. Each CDR3 is given with its conserved first and last residue. A D gene is named only where the DNA matches it firmly. Size tells how often a clone was seen (once, few, many) or the class of an expanded clone, and some rows leave it out.

d_call: NA
j_call: TRBJ2-7
clone_size: many
v_call: TRBV24-1
cdr3_nt: TGTGCCACCAGTGCCCCCAACTACGAGCAGTACTTC
cdr3_aa: CATSAPNYEQYF

d_call: NA
j_call: TRBJ2-7
clone_size: many
v_call: TRBV20-1
cdr3_nt: TGCAGTGCTAGAGAGCGAGGGTACGAGCAGTACTTC
cdr3_aa: CSARERGYEQYF

d_call: TRBD1
j_call: TRBJ1-5
clone_size: NA
v_call: TRBV20-1
cdr3_nt: TGCAGTGCTGTCTCCCAGGGGGGGGATCAGCCCCAGCATTTT
cdr3_aa: CSAVSQGGDQPQHF

d_call: TRBD1
j_call: TRBJ1-2
clone_size: NA
v_call: TRBV25-1
cdr3_nt: TGTGCCAGCAGCGCAAGGGACAGGGGGCCAACTAACTATGGCTACACCTTC
cdr3_aa: CASSARDRGPTNYGYTF

d_call: NA
j_call: TRBJ1-6
clone_size: many
v_call: TRBV12-3/TRBV12-4
cdr3_nt: TGTGCCAGCAGTTTAGGATGGAATAATTCACCCCTCCACTTT
cdr3_aa: CASSLGWNNSPLHF

d_call: TRBD1
j_call: TRBJ1-2
clone_size: few
v_call: TRBV10-3
cdr3_nt: TGTGCCATCAGTGAAGGGGACAGGGTTGTTGGCTACACCTTC
cdr3_aa: CAISEGDRVVGYTF

d_call: NA
j_call: TRBJ1-2
clone_size: NA
v_call: TRBV29-1
cdr3_nt: TGCAGCGTTGAGGCGGTCCCGGGGCAGGGGAACTATGGCTACACCTTC
cdr3_aa: CSVEAVPGQGNYGYTF

d_call: NA
j_call: TRBJ2-2
clone_size: once
v_call: TRBV5-4
cdr3_nt: TGTGCCACCCAAAGGTCAGGGTCGGGCACCGGGGAGCTGGTTTTT
cdr3_aa: CATQRSGSGTGELVF

d_call: NA
j_call: TRBJ2-2
clone_size: many
v_call: TRBV7-6
cdr3_nt: TGTGCCAGCAGCTTCGTGGCAGAGAACACCGGGGAGCTGTTTTTT
cdr3_aa: CASSFVAENTGELFF

d_call: NA
j_call: TRBJ1-1
clone_size: NA
v_call: TRBV27
cdr3_nt: TGTGCCAGCAACCCGCTCGGAGGGGGCACTGAAGCTTTCTTT
cdr3_aa: CASNPLGGGTEAFF

d_call: NA
j_call: TRBJ2-1
clone_size: once
v_call: TRBV7-9
cdr3_nt: TGTGCCAGCAGGCGCCCTGGTCCCGGGGACGGGGGCTCCAAATGGTTCTTC
cdr3_aa: CASRRPGPGDGGSKWFF

d_call: NA
j_call: TRBJ1-2
clone_size: many
v_call: TRBV9
cdr3_nt: TGTGCCAGCAGCGTAGCTATAGGAGGGATCTATGGCTACACCTTC
cdr3_aa: CASSVAIGGIYGYTF

d_call: TRBD1
j_call: TRBJ2-7
clone_size: many
v_call: TRBV29-1
cdr3_nt: TGCAGCGTTGAGTTGGGACAGTCCTACGAGCAGTACTTC
cdr3_aa: CSVELGQSYEQYF

d_call: NA
j_call: TRBJ2-7
clone_size: NA
v_call: TRBV2
cdr3_nt: TGTGCCAGCAGTTCCAGGGGACCAACCAACGAGCAGTACTTC
cdr3_aa: CASSSRGPTNEQYF

d_call: TRBD1
j_call: TRBJ2-7
clone_size: NA
v_call: TRBV5-6
cdr3_nt: TGTGCCAGCAGCTCCCCTGATGGGGACAGGGAGCAGTACTTC
cdr3_aa: CASSSPDGDREQYF

d_call: TRBD1
j_call: TRBJ1-2
clone_size: NA
v_call: TRBV29-1
cdr3_nt: TGCAGCAGCAGGGGGACAGACCCCTATGGCTACACCTTC
cdr3_aa: CSSRGTDPYGYTF

d_call: NA
j_call: TRBJ2-2
clone_size: NA
v_call: TRBV15
cdr3_nt: TGTGCCACCAGCAGAGATATGGGGTTAGGGGAGCTGTTTTTT
cdr3_aa: CATSRDMGLGELFF

d_call: NA
j_call: TRBJ2-7
clone_size: few
v_call: TRBV19
cdr3_nt: TGTGCCAGTAGCGACCCGGGGGTCTACGAGCAGTACTTC
cdr3_aa: CASSDPGVYEQYF

d_call: TRBD2
j_call: TRBJ2-1
clone_size: once
v_call: TRBV10-2
cdr3_nt: TGCGCCAGCAGTTACCTAGCGGGAGACTCAGAGCAGTTCTTC
cdr3_aa: CASSYLAGDSEQFF

d_call: TRBD1
j_call: TRBJ2-5
clone_size: many
v_call: TRBV7-9
cdr3_nt: TGTGCCAGCCGACCGACAGGGGGCAGGGAGACCCAGTACTTC
cdr3_aa: CASRPTGGRETQYF

d_call: NA
j_call: TRBJ1-5
clone_size: many
v_call: TRBV29-1
cdr3_nt: TGCAGCGTACGAACAGGGAGGGGAGGCAATCAGCCCCAGCATTTT
cdr3_aa: CSVRTGRGGNQPQHF

d_call: NA
j_call: TRBJ2-7
clone_size: NA
v_call: TRBV10-3
cdr3_nt: TGTGCCAGCAGACAAACAGGGACGGTAAACTACTACGAGCAGTACTTC
cdr3_aa: CASRQTGTVNYYEQYF